Listed below are T cell receptor beta chains from one sample, sequenced in a study of tumor and adjacent non-tumor tissue in lung cancer. TCRdb analysed the multiplex PCR reads with MiXCR anew, one entry per CDR3 protein. The sample yields 200,000 to 250,000 distinct CDR3 sequences, around 71% seen once. The specimen was lung tumor tissue. The receptors shown here come from a man aged 55 to 70 with non-small cell lung cancer. The CDR3 runs from the conserved cysteine through the conserved F or W. The D gene is left open where the match is weak. Expanded clones are given a class, and other clones once, few, many or no size at all.

d_call | clone_size | j_call | v_call | cdr3_aa | cdr3_nt
NA | NA | TRBJ1-1 | TRBV12-3/TRBV12-4 | CASSFLALKGLTGYTEAFF | TGTGCCAGCAGTTTCTTAGCCCTAAAAGGACTGACTGGATACACTGAAGCTTTCTTT
TRBD2 | NA | TRBJ2-7 | TRBV6-6 | CASSPPLAGLSYEQYF | TGTGCCAGCAGTCCTCCACTAGCGGGGCTCTCCTACGAGCAGTACTTC
NA | NA | TRBJ2-1 | TRBV29-1 | CSGSGYLHNEMFF | TGCAGCGGCTCCGGGTACTTACACAATGAGATGTTCTTC
NA | NA | TRBJ1-1 | TRBV6-1 | CASGEAGGLGTEAFF | TGTGCCAGCGGGGAAGCGGGAGGGTTGGGCACTGAAGCTTTCTTT
TRBD1 | NA | TRBJ2-4 | TRBV6-2/TRBV6-3 | CASSYSRTGGCIQYF | TGTGCCAGCAGTTACTCGAGGACAGGGGGCTGCATTCAGTACTTC
NA | NA | TRBJ1-1 | TRBV7-9 | CASSIMEGTEAFF | TGTGCCAGCAGCATCATGGAAGGCACTGAGGCTTTCTTT
TRBD1 | NA | TRBJ2-2 | TRBV11-3 | CDSRPRQGVTGELFF | TGTGACAGCAGACCAAGACAGGGGGTCACCGGGGAGCTGTTTTTT
NA | NA | TRBJ1-2 | TRBV4-1 | CVSSQEQGGNYAYTF | TGCGTCAGCAGCCAAGAACAGGGAGGTAACTATGCCTACACCTTC
TRBD1 | NA | TRBJ1-5 | TRBV6-5 | CASSQGTGGNQPQHF | TGTGCCAGCAGCCAAGGAACAGGGGGCAATCAGCCCCAGCATTTT
TRBD2 | NA | TRBJ2-7 | TRBV11-3 | CVSSSGLAPYEQYF | TGTGTCAGCAGCTCGGGACTAGCCCCCTACGAACAGTACTTC
TRBD1 | NA | TRBJ2-7 | TRBV20-1 | CSTRPPPRDRDLHEQYF | TGCAGTACTAGACCACCTCCCCGGGACAGGGACCTCCACGAGCAGTACTTC
TRBD1 | NA | TRBJ2-7 | TRBV6-6 | CASSLGQDYEQYF | TGTGCCAGCAGTCTCGGACAGGACTACGAGCAGTACTTC
NA | NA | TRBJ2-5 | TRBV29-1 | CSVLWAGLETQYF | TGCAGCGTACTCTGGGCAGGGCTAGAGACCCAGTACTTC
NA | once | TRBJ1-1 | TRBV19 | CASVCQVNTEAFF | TGTGCCAGTGTATGCCAGGTCAACACTGAAGCTTTCTTT
TRBD1 | NA | TRBJ1-1 | TRBV4-1 | CVSSQRTGEGGTEAFF | TGCGTCAGCAGCCAACGAACAGGGGAGGGAGGCACTGAAGCTTTCTTT
NA | many | TRBJ1-5 | TRBV12-3/TRBV12-4 | CASSLLDSSNQPQHF | TGTGCCAGCAGCCTCCTGGACAGTAGCAATCAGCCCCAGCATTTT
NA | NA | TRBJ1-2 | TRBV12-3/TRBV12-4 | CASSVQANYGYNF | TGTGCTAGCAGTGTACAGGCCAACTATGGCTACAACTTC
NA | NA | TRBJ1-4 | TRBV12-3/TRBV12-4 | CASTYWTWGGEKLFF | TGTGCCAGCACTTATTGGACATGGGGCGGTGAAAAACTGTTTTTT
NA | NA | TRBJ2-1 | TRBV20-1 | CSARAQVINKQFF | TGCAGTGCTAGAGCACAGGTTATCAATAAGCAGTTCTTC
TRBD1 | NA | TRBJ2-2 | TRBV6-5 | CASSWTGGNTGELFF | TGTGCTAGCAGTTGGACAGGGGGAAACACTGGGGAGCTGTTTTTT
TRBD1 | NA | TRBJ2-5 | TRBV6-5 | CSSSYSIGQGGETQYF | TGTAGCAGCAGTTACTCGATCGGACAGGGGGGAGAGACCCAGTACTTC
NA | many | TRBJ2-4 | TRBV20-1 | CSARAPSNPVIQYF | TGCAGTGCTAGAGCCCCATCGAATCCGGTAATTCAGTACTTC
NA | NA | TRBJ2-4 | TRBV20-1 | CCARAVDRALQVAKNFQYF | TGCTGTGCTAGAGCCGTCGACCGGGCCCTACAGGTCGCCAAAAACTTTCAGTACTTC
TRBD2 | NA | TRBJ2-1 | TRBV7-9 | CASSSGLAGVNEQFF | TGTGCCAGCAGCTCCGGACTAGCAGGGGTAAATGAGCAGTTCTTC
NA | NA | TRBJ1-2 | TRBV7-9 | CASSLWERPGGTIYGYTF | TGTGCCAGCAGCTTATGGGAACGGCCAGGTGGAACCATTTATGGCTACACCTTC
NA | NA | TRBJ2-5 | TRBV11-2 | CASSLEQEVWKTQYF | TGTGCCAGCAGCTTAGAACAGGAAGTGTGGAAGACCCAGTACTTC
TRBD2 | NA | TRBJ2-3 | TRBV4-1 | CARSLTGGPKDTQYF | TGCGCCAGGAGCCTAACGGGGGGTCCTAAAGATACGCAGTATTTT
TRBD2 | NA | TRBJ2-1 | TRBV6-1 | CASSETLLAGGDNEQFF | TGTGCCAGCAGTGAAACCCTACTAGCGGGAGGCGACAATGAGCAGTTCTTC
NA | NA | TRBJ1-1 | TRBV4-3 | CASSRVGTEAIF | TGCGCCAGCTCGAGGGTTGGGACTGAAGCTATCTTT
TRBD2 | NA | TRBJ2-1 | TRBV11-2 | CASGSPGLASNKEEFF | TGTGCCAGTGGTTCCCCGGGACTAGCGTCTAATAAAGAGGAGTTCTTC
NA | NA | TRBJ1-1 | TRBV4-2 | CASGPRGQYTQAFF | TGTGCCAGCGGCCCCCGAGGCCAGTACACTCAAGCTTTCTTT
NA | NA | TRBJ1-6 | TRBV12-5 | CASGQSLNSHLHF | TGTGCTAGTGGACAGAGTCTTAATTCACACCTCCACTTT
TRBD1 | NA | TRBJ1-2 | TRBV11-2 | CASSPWDRDGYTF | TGTGCTAGCAGCCCCTGGGACAGGGATGGCTACACCTTC
NA | NA | TRBJ1-5 | TRBV6-2/TRBV6-3 | CASSTDRYRPQHF | TGTGCCAGCAGCACCGACAGGTATCGGCCCCAGCATTTT
TRBD2 | few | TRBJ2-3 | TRBV13 | CASKAGGRGTDTQYF | TGTGCCAGCAAGGCGGGGGGGCGCGGGACAGATACGCAGTATTTT
TRBD2 | NA | TRBJ2-1 | TRBV10-2 | CTSSGGTSGSGYNEQLF | TGCACCAGCAGTGGGGGGACTAGCGGGAGCGGCTACAATGAGCAGCTCTTC
NA | NA | TRBJ1-1 | TRBV7-8 | CASSLGAIGIEAFF | TGTGCCAGCAGCTTAGGCGCTATAGGGATTGAAGCTTTCTTT
NA | many | TRBJ1-4 | TRBV4-2 | CASSQDWDLGEKLFF | TGTGCCAGCAGCCAAGACTGGGATTTAGGAGAAAAACTGTTTTTT
NA | NA | TRBJ1-2 | TRBV5-4 | CASPTGSSYGYTF | TGTGCCAGCCCAACAGGGTCTAGCTATGGCTACACCTTC
NA | many | TRBJ1-5 | TRBV6-6 | CASSPRGADQPQHF | TGTGCCAGCAGTCCCAGGGGCGCGGATCAGCCCCAGCATTTT
NA | many | TRBJ2-7 | TRBV6-2/TRBV6-3 | CASRPTIHYEQYF | TGTGCCAGTAGACCCACGATTCACTACGAGCAGTACTTC
NA | NA | TRBJ1-2 | TRBV30 | CATHRVPANYGYTF | TGTGCCACACACCGGGTCCCTGCTAACTATGGCTACACCTTC
NA | many | TRBJ1-2 | TRBV11-3 | CASSLVGSYGYTF | TGTGCCAGCAGCTTAGTAGGGTCTTATGGCTACACCTTC
NA | NA | TRBJ2-3 | TRBV4-3 | CTSSQVMSGASTDTQYF | TGCACTAGCAGTCAAGTAATGAGCGGAGCAAGCACAGATACGCAGTATTTT
NA | many | TRBJ1-2 | TRBV13 | CASSFSGGDYGYTF | TGTGCCAGCAGCTTCTCAGGCGGGGACTATGGCTACACCTTC
TRBD1 | once | TRBJ2-2 | TRBV24-1 | CATSDLLPTGEKTGELFF | TGTGCCACCAGTGATTTGCTACCGACAGGGGAAAAAACCGGGGAGCTGTTTTTT
TRBD2 | NA | TRBJ2-1 | TRBV12-3/TRBV12-4 | CASTKTSGGDEQFF | TGTGCCAGCACCAAGACTAGCGGGGGCGATGAGCAGTTCTTC
TRBD1 | NA | TRBJ1-2 | TRBV12-3/TRBV12-4 | CASSAGQGVYGYTF | TGTGCCAGCAGCGCCGGACAGGGGGTCTATGGCTACACCTTC
TRBD1 | NA | TRBJ1-3 | TRBV5-1 | CASSFQGAGGNTIYF | TGCGCCAGCAGCTTCCAGGGGGCAGGTGGAAACACCATATATTTT
TRBD1 | NA | TRBJ2-3 | TRBV6-6 | CVSSETGTGTVTQYF | TGTGTCAGCAGTGAAACGGGGACAGGAACAGTTACGCAGTATTTT
TRBD1 | few | TRBJ1-1 | TRBV7-8 | CASSLVPGQGGNTEAFF | TGTGCCAGCAGCTTAGTCCCCGGACAGGGGGGCAACACTGAAGCTTTCTTT
TRBD2 | NA | TRBJ2-7 | TRBV11-3 | CASSFSTSSRWYF | TGTGCCAGCAGCTTTTCGACTAGCTCCCGGTGGTACTTC
TRBD1 | NA | TRBJ1-1 | TRBV6-5 | CANSYGRTGVEAFF | TGTGCCAACAGTTACGGCCGGACAGGGGTTGAAGCTTTCTTT
NA | NA | TRBJ2-1 | TRBV20-1 | CSARVSSRTDEQFF | TGCAGCGCTAGAGTCAGTAGCAGGACGGATGAGCAGTTCTTC
TRBD1 | many | TRBJ1-6 | TRBV28 | CASSSATGAYDSPLHF | TGTGCCAGCAGTTCGGCAACAGGGGCATATGATTCACCCCTCCACTTT